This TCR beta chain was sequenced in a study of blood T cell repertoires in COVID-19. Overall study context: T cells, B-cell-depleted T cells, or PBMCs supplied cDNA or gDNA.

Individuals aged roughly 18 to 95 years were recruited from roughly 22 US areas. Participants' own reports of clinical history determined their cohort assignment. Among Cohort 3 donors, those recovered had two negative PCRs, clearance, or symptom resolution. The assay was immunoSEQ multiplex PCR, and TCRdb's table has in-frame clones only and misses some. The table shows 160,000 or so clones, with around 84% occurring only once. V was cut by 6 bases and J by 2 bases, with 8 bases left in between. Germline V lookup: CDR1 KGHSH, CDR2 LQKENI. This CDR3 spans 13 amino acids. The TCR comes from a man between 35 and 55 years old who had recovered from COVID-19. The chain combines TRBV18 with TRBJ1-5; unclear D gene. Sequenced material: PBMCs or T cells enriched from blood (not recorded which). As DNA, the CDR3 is TGTGCCAGCTCCCCGTCGGGCAATCAGCCCCAGCATTTT. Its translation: CASSPSGNQPQHF.